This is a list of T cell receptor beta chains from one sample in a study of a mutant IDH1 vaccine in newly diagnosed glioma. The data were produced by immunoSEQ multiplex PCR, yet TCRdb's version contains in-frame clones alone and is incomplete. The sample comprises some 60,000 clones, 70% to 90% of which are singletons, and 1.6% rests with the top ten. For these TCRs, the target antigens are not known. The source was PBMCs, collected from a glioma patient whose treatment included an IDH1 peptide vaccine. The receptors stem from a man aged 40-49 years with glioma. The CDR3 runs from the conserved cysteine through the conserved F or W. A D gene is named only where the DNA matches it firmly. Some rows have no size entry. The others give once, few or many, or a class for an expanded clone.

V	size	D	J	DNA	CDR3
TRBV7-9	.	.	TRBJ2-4	TGTGCCAGCAGCTTAGCGGGGCAGGAAAACATTCAGTACTTC	CASSLAGQENIQYF
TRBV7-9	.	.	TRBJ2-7	TGTGCCAGCAGCTTAGGGAACTCCATGGACGAGCAGTACTTC	CASSLGNSMDEQYF
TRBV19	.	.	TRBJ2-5	TGTGCCAGTAGTATATCAAGAGAGACCCAGTACTTC	CASSISRETQYF
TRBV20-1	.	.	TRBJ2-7	TGCAGTGCTAAGCGGAACGAGCAGTACTTC	CSAKRNEQYF
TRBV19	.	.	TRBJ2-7	TGTGCCAGTAGTATAGGCTCCGGGGGTACCTACGAGCAGTACTTC	CASSIGSGGTYEQYF
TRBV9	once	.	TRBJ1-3	TGTGCCAGCAGCGTAGGACACCTTACTGGAAACACCATATATTTT	CASSVGHLTGNTIYF
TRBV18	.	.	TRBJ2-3	TGTGCCAGCTCAAGCTCTCATGCGGATACGCAGTATTTT	CASSSSHADTQYF
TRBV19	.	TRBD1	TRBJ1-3	TGTGCCAGCGACAGGGGCGGCGGTTTAAACACCATATATTTT	CASDRGGGLNTIYF
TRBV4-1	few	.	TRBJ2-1	TGCGCCAGCAGCCAGGACCGGGACGACTCCTACAATGAGCAGTTCTTC	CASSQDRDDSYNEQFF
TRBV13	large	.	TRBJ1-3	TGTGCCAGCAGCCCTCGATTACCCTTGGTAGGGTCTGGAAACACCATATATTTT	CASSPRLPLVGSGNTIYF